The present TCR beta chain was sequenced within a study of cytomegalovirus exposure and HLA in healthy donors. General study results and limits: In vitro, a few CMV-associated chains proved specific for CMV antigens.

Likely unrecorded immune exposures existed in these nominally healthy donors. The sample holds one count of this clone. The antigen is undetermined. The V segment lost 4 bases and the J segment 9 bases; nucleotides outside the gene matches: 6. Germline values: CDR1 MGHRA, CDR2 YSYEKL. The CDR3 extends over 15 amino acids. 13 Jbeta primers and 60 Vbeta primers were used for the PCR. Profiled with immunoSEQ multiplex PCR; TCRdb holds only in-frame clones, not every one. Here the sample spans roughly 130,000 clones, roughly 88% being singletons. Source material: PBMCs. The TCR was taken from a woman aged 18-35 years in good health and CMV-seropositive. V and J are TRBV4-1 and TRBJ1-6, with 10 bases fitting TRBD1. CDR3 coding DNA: TGCGCCAGCAGCCGAATGACAGGGGGCGGTTCACCCCTCCACTTT. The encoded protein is CASSRMTGGGSPLHF.